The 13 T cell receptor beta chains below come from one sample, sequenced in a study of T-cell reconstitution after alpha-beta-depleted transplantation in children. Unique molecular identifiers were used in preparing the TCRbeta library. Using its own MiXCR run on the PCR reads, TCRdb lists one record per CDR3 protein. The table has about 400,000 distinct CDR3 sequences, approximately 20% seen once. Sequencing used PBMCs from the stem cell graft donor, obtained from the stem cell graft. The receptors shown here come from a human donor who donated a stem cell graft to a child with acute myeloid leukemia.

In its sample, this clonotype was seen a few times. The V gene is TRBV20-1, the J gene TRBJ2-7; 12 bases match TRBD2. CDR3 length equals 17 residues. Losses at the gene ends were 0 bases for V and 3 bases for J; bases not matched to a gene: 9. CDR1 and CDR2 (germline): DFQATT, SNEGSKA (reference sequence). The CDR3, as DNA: TGCAGTGCTAGAGATTTATTCGGACTAGCGGGGATCTACGAGCAGTACTTC. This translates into CSARDLFGLAGIYEQYF.

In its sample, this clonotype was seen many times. CDR3 nucleotide sequence: TGTGCCAGCAGCGTACAAGGGGAGACCCAGTACTTC. It encodes CASSVQGETQYF. This rearrangement joins TRBV9 to TRBJ2-5; D unresolved. This CDR3 is built from 12 residues. The V end lost 1 base, the J end lost 5 bases, and 6 bases lay between the germline ends. Germline V CDR1 and CDR2: SGDLS, YYNGEE.

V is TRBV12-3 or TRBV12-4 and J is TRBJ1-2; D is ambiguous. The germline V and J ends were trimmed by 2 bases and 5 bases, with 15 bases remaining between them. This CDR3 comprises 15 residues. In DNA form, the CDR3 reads TGTGCCAGCAGTTTACCCGGGAGTTCACGGTATGGCTACACCTTC. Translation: CASSLPGSSRYGYTF.

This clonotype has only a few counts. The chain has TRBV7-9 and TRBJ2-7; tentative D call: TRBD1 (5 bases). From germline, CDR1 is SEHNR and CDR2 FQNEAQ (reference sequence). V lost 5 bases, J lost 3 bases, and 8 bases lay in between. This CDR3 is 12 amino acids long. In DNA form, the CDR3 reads TGTGCCAGCAGCCGGACAAACTACGAGCAGTACTTC. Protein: CASSRTNYEQYF.

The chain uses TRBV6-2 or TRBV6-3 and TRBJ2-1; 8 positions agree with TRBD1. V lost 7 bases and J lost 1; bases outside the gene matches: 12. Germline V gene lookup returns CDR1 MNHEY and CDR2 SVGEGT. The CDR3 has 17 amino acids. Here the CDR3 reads CASTDRGSRVSYNEQFF. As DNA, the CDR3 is TGTGCCAGCACCGACAGGGGATCGCGGGTATCCTACAATGAGCAGTTCTTC.

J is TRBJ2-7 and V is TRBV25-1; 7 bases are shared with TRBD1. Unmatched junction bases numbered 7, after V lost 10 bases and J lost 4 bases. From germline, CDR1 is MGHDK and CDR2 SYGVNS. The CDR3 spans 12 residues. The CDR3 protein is CATRGIPYEQYF. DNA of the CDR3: TGTGCCACCAGGGGGATTCCGTACGAGCAGTACTTC.

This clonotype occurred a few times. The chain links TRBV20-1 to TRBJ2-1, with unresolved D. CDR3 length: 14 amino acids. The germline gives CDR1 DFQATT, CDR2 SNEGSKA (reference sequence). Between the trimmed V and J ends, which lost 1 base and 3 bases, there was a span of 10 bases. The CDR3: CSARGDRIYNEQFF. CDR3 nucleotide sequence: TGCAGTGCTAGAGGAGATCGGATCTACAATGAGCAGTTCTTC.

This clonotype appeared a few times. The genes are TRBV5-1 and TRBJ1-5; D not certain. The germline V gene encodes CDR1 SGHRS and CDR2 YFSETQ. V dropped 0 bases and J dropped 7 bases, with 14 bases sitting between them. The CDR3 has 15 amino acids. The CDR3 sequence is CASSLGAGLGQPQHF. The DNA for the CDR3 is TGCGCCAGCAGCTTGGGAGCAGGCCTGGGGCAGCCCCAGCATTTT. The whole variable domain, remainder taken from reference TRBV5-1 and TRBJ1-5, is KAGVTQTPRYLIKTRGQQVTLSCSPISGHRSVSWYQQTPGQGLQFLFEYFSETQRNKGNFPGRFSGRQFSNSRSEMNVSTLELGDSALYLCASSLGAGLGQPQHFGDGTRLSIL.

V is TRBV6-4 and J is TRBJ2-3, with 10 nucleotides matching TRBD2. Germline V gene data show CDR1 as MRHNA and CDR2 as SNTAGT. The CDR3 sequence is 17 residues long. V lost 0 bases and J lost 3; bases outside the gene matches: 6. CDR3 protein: CASSDSGAGGQTDTQYF. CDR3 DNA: TGTGCCAGCAGTGACTCCGGAGCGGGAGGGCAGACAGATACGCAGTATTTT.

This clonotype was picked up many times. As DNA, the CDR3 is TGTGCCAGCAGCATAGGAAACACCGGGGAGCTGTTTTTT. This codes for CASSIGNTGELFF. The chain recombines TRBV9 with TRBJ2-2; D is unresolved. CDR1 and CDR2 (germline): SGDLS, YYNGEE. Trimming removed 4 bases at V and 2 bases at J, with 6 bases between. The CDR3 consists of 13 residues.

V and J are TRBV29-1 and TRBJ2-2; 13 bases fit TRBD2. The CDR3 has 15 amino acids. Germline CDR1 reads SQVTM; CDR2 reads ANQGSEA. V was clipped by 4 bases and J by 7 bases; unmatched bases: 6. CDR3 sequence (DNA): TGCAGCGTTGTCCGGACTAGCGGGAGTGTCGGGGAGCTGTTTTTT. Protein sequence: CSVVRTSGSVGELFF.

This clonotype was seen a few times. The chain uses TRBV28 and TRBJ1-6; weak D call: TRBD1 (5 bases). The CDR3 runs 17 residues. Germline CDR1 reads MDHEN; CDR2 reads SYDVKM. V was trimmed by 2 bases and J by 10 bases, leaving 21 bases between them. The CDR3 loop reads CASSLLFKGKGGSPLHF. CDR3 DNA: TGTGCCAGCAGTTTACTTTTCAAGGGGAAAGGTGGCTCACCCCTCCACTTT.

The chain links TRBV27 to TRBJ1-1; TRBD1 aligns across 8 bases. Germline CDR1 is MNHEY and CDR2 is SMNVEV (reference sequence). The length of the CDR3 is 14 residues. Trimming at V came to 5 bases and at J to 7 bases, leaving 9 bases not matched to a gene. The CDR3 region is CASSTSDRAGEAFF. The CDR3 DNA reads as TGTGCCAGCAGTACCTCGGACAGGGCGGGTGAAGCTTTCTTT.